Listed below are T cell receptor beta chains from one sample, sequenced in a study of blood T cell repertoires in COVID-19. Generated by immunoSEQ multiplex PCR, the TCRdb table keeps only in-frame clones and is missing some. This sample yields around 100,000 clones, of which roughly 88% are seen a single time; 0.65% to 0.9% belongs to the top ten. Sequencing was performed on peripheral blood. All receptors derive from a woman in her 70s with acute or convalescent COVID-19. CDR3s include the opening cysteine and the closing phenylalanine or tryptophan. The order of the fields is D gene, J gene, V gene, clone size, CDR3 length, CDR3 DNA, CDR3 protein. The D gene is left open where the match is weak. Not all rows give a size; the values are once, few, many and, for expanded clones, a class.

D gene: .
J gene: TRBJ1-1
V gene: TRBV7-2
clone size: .
CDR3 length: 13
CDR3 DNA: TGTGCCAGCAGCTTAGGAGCTACCCGGTCGGCTTTCTTT
CDR3 protein: CASSLGATRSAFF

D gene: TRBD2
J gene: TRBJ2-3
V gene: TRBV10-1
clone size: .
CDR3 length: 15
CDR3 DNA: TGCGCCAGCAGTAATAGCGGGGGACTGACAGATACGCAGTATTTT
CDR3 protein: CASSNSGGLTDTQYF

D gene: .
J gene: TRBJ1-1
V gene: TRBV19
clone size: .
CDR3 length: 15
CDR3 DNA: TGTGCCAGTAGTATACGTACAGATTCTCACACTGAAGCTTTCTTT
CDR3 protein: CASSIRTDSHTEAFF

D gene: .
J gene: TRBJ1-5
V gene: TRBV27
clone size: few
CDR3 length: 13
CDR3 DNA: TGTGCCAGCAGTTTAACTCGTAGTCAGCCCCAGCATTTT
CDR3 protein: CASSLTRSQPQHF

D gene: .
J gene: TRBJ2-1
V gene: TRBV4-2
clone size: .
CDR3 length: 13
CDR3 DNA: TGTGCCAGCAGCCAAGACCGGGTCAATGAGCAGTTCTTC
CDR3 protein: CASSQDRVNEQFF

D gene: .
J gene: TRBJ1-4
V gene: TRBV6-5
clone size: .
CDR3 length: 12
CDR3 DNA: TGTGCCAGCCGGGCAACTAATGAAAAACTGTTTTTT
CDR3 protein: CASRATNEKLFF

D gene: .
J gene: TRBJ2-1
V gene: TRBV15
clone size: .
CDR3 length: 13
CDR3 DNA: TGTGCCACCAAAGGGGGGGACCACAATGAGCAGTTCTTC
CDR3 protein: CATKGGDHNEQFF

D gene: TRBD1
J gene: TRBJ2-7
V gene: TRBV29-1
clone size: .
CDR3 length: 13
CDR3 DNA: TGCAGCGTTACTGCAGGGGGAACCTACGAGCAGTACTTC
CDR3 protein: CSVTAGGTYEQYF

D gene: TRBD1
J gene: TRBJ1-1
V gene: TRBV6-4
clone size: .
CDR3 length: 14
CDR3 DNA: TGTGCCAGCAGTCGAACTCCGGGACAGGGACAAGCTTTCTTT
CDR3 protein: CASSRTPGQGQAFF

D gene: TRBD1
J gene: TRBJ1-5
V gene: TRBV7-2
clone size: few
CDR3 length: 15
CDR3 DNA: TGTGCCAGCAGTATAGGACAGGGGTTTTACCAGCCCCAGCATTTT
CDR3 protein: CASSIGQGFYQPQHF

D gene: .
J gene: TRBJ2-2
V gene: TRBV28
clone size: .
CDR3 length: 14
CDR3 DNA: TGTGCCAGCAGCCCCTTTAGCATGACCGGGGAGCTGTTTTTT
CDR3 protein: CASSPFSMTGELFF

D gene: .
J gene: TRBJ2-7
V gene: TRBV7-9
clone size: few
CDR3 length: 16
CDR3 DNA: TGTGCCAGCAGCCGTCGGGGGGCCGGGTTACTCTACGAGCAGTACTTC
CDR3 protein: CASSRRGAGLLYEQYF

D gene: .
J gene: TRBJ1-1
V gene: TRBV5-1
clone size: .
CDR3 length: 14
CDR3 DNA: TGCGCCAGCAGCTTTTCAGGGGCCTACACTGAAGCTTTCTTT
CDR3 protein: CASSFSGAYTEAFF

D gene: TRBD2
J gene: TRBJ2-1
V gene: TRBV7-9
clone size: once
CDR3 length: 15
CDR3 DNA: TGTGCCAGCAGCTCCCTAGCGGGGGTCTACAATGAGCAGTTCTTC
CDR3 protein: CASSSLAGVYNEQFF

D gene: .
J gene: TRBJ2-7
V gene: TRBV7-5
clone size: .
CDR3 length: 18
CDR3 DNA: TGTGCCAGAAGCTTCAGACTAGCGGGAGGGCCGAGGTCCTACGAGCAGTACTTC
CDR3 protein: CARSFRLAGGPRSYEQYF

D gene: .
J gene: TRBJ2-7
V gene: TRBV4-1
clone size: .
CDR3 length: 14
CDR3 DNA: TGCGCCAGCAGCCAAGGGCGGCTAGCCTACGAGCAGTACTTC
CDR3 protein: CASSQGRLAYEQYF

D gene: TRBD2
J gene: TRBJ2-1
V gene: TRBV24-1
clone size: .
CDR3 length: 18
CDR3 DNA: TGTGCCACCAGTGATCAGGGAGGGGAGGGCTCATATTACAATGAGCAGTTCTTC
CDR3 protein: CATSDQGGEGSYYNEQFF

D gene: .
J gene: TRBJ1-2
V gene: TRBV12-3/TRBV12-4
clone size: .
CDR3 length: 13
CDR3 DNA: TGTGCCAGCAGTATGCCGGGATATGGGGGCTACACCTTC
CDR3 protein: CASSMPGYGGYTF

D gene: TRBD2
J gene: TRBJ2-7
V gene: TRBV5-1
clone size: few
CDR3 length: 13
CDR3 DNA: TGCGCCAGCAGCCGGGAGGGTTATAACGAGCAGTACTTC
CDR3 protein: CASSREGYNEQYF

D gene: .
J gene: TRBJ1-3
V gene: TRBV11-2
clone size: .
CDR3 length: 16
CDR3 DNA: TGTGCCAGCAGCTTAGATACGGGTCGCTCTGGAAACACCATATATTTT
CDR3 protein: CASSLDTGRSGNTIYF

D gene: .
J gene: TRBJ2-6
V gene: TRBV19
clone size: .
CDR3 length: 15
CDR3 DNA: TGTGCCAGTAGTTACAGTCCCTCTGGGGCCAACGTCCTGACTTTC
CDR3 protein: CASSYSPSGANVLTF

D gene: .
J gene: TRBJ1-1
V gene: TRBV19
clone size: .
CDR3 length: 15
CDR3 DNA: TGTGCCAGTTCTAAGGCGGGGAGAGGGAACACTGAAGCTTTCTTT
CDR3 protein: CASSKAGRGNTEAFF

D gene: .
J gene: TRBJ2-1
V gene: TRBV28
clone size: .
CDR3 length: 16
CDR3 DNA: TGTGCCAGCAGTCCTTTTGAGAAGGCTAGCGCCAATGAGCAGTTCTTC
CDR3 protein: CASSPFEKASANEQFF

D gene: .
J gene: TRBJ1-3
V gene: TRBV9
clone size: .
CDR3 length: 15
CDR3 DNA: TGTGCCAGCAGCGTAGAACCAGGGCTCGGAAACACCATATATTTT
CDR3 protein: CASSVEPGLGNTIYF

D gene: .
J gene: TRBJ1-3
V gene: TRBV25-1
clone size: .
CDR3 length: 13
CDR3 DNA: TGTGCCGGTTCTTACAGCTCTGGAAACACCATATATTTT
CDR3 protein: CAGSYSSGNTIYF

D gene: TRBD1
J gene: TRBJ2-4
V gene: TRBV2
clone size: few
CDR3 length: 14
CDR3 DNA: TGTGCCAGCACCCTACAGGGGGCGAGAAACATTCAGTACTTC
CDR3 protein: CASTLQGARNIQYF

D gene: .
J gene: TRBJ1-4
V gene: TRBV3-1/TRBV3-2
clone size: .
CDR3 length: 15
CDR3 DNA: TGTGCCAGCAGCCAAGAGGGGGCTTCTAATGAAAAACTGTTTTTT
CDR3 protein: CASSQEGASNEKLFF

D gene: TRBD2
J gene: TRBJ2-7
V gene: TRBV7-8
clone size: .
CDR3 length: 17
CDR3 DNA: TGTGCCAGCAGCTCCCCGCGACTAGCGGGGGGGCAATACGAGCAGTACTTC
CDR3 protein: CASSSPRLAGGQYEQYF

D gene: .
J gene: TRBJ1-2
V gene: TRBV5-4
clone size: once
CDR3 length: 14
CDR3 DNA: TGTGCCAGCGGCACAGTCGGGGTCGACTATGGCTACACCTTC
CDR3 protein: CASGTVGVDYGYTF

D gene: TRBD1
J gene: TRBJ1-4
V gene: TRBV6-5
clone size: .
CDR3 length: 13
CDR3 DNA: TGTGCCAGTGACAGGGCAGCTAATGAAAAACTGTTTTTT
CDR3 protein: CASDRAANEKLFF

D gene: .
J gene: TRBJ2-3
V gene: TRBV7-8
clone size: .
CDR3 length: 15
CDR3 DNA: TGTGCCAGCAGCTTAAGGGGGAGGGCCCCAGATACGCAGTATTTT
CDR3 protein: CASSLRGRAPDTQYF

D gene: .
J gene: TRBJ1-4
V gene: TRBV7-6
clone size: .
CDR3 length: 14
CDR3 DNA: TGTGCCAGCAGCGCACAGGGTTCTAATGAAAAACTGTTTTTT
CDR3 protein: CASSAQGSNEKLFF

D gene: TRBD2
J gene: TRBJ2-2
V gene: TRBV6-2/TRBV6-3
clone size: .
CDR3 length: 15
CDR3 DNA: TGTGCCAGCAGTCGCGGGGGGCCAGCCACCGGGGAGCTGTTTTTT
CDR3 protein: CASSRGGPATGELFF

D gene: .
J gene: TRBJ2-2
V gene: TRBV4-1
clone size: .
CDR3 length: 14
CDR3 DNA: TGCGCCAGCAGCCATCATACGGTAACCGGGGAGCTGTTTTTT
CDR3 protein: CASSHHTVTGELFF

D gene: TRBD2
J gene: TRBJ2-7
V gene: TRBV5-8
clone size: .
CDR3 length: 13
CDR3 DNA: TGTGCCAGCAGCCCCGGGGGGGCACGGGAGCAGTACTTC
CDR3 protein: CASSPGGAREQYF

D gene: TRBD1
J gene: TRBJ1-3
V gene: TRBV19
clone size: .
CDR3 length: 16
CDR3 DNA: TGTGCCAGTTCGCGTCCCCAGGGGGTTACTGGAAACACCATATATTTT
CDR3 protein: CASSRPQGVTGNTIYF

D gene: .
J gene: TRBJ2-3
V gene: TRBV9
clone size: .
CDR3 length: 16
CDR3 DNA: TGTGCCAGCAGCCTCTCCGACGGGGGACTTACAGATACGCAGTATTTT
CDR3 protein: CASSLSDGGLTDTQYF

D gene: .
J gene: TRBJ1-5
V gene: TRBV5-1
clone size: .
CDR3 length: 13
CDR3 DNA: TGCGCCAGCAGCGCAGGGATGGGGCAGCCCCAGCATTTT
CDR3 protein: CASSAGMGQPQHF

D gene: .
J gene: TRBJ1-1
V gene: TRBV12-3/TRBV12-4
clone size: .
CDR3 length: 13
CDR3 DNA: TGTGCCAGCAGTTTCTCGGTGAACACTGAAGCTTTCTTT
CDR3 protein: CASSFSVNTEAFF